This T cell receptor (beta chain) was observed in a study of brain T cells in children with intractable seizures. Time point denoted: blood from clinic visit 5 months post-surgery; TSC patient then seizure free. Surgery cases with the highest brain T cell transcript signatures were chosen for sequencing. The CDR3 extends over 20 amino acids. The ends were cut back, 3 bases at V and 2 bases at J, with 28 bases in the middle. CDR1 is LNHDA and CDR2 is SQIVND in the germline V gene (reference sequence). The study's findings and limits: Patients' HCMV serostatus was unknown; virus specificity rests on CDR3 similarity alone.

The sample holds one count of this clone. Its antigen is as yet unknown. The repertoire was sequenced with immunoSEQ multiplex PCR; TCRdb's copy has only in-frame clones and lacks some. The sample consists of approximately 330,000 clones, over 90% of them appearing once. The sequences come from peripheral blood, collected approximately 5 months after surgery. The chain recombines TRBV19 with TRBJ1-2; TRBD1 might be the D (5 bases). The sequence came from a boy in the first two years of life with tuberous sclerosis and intractable seizures. Written as DNA, the CDR3 is TGTGCCAGTAGTATGGGTCTTGGTGGCAGGGAGTTTCCTAACAACTATGGCTACACCTTC. This translates into CASSMGLGGREFPNNYGYTF.